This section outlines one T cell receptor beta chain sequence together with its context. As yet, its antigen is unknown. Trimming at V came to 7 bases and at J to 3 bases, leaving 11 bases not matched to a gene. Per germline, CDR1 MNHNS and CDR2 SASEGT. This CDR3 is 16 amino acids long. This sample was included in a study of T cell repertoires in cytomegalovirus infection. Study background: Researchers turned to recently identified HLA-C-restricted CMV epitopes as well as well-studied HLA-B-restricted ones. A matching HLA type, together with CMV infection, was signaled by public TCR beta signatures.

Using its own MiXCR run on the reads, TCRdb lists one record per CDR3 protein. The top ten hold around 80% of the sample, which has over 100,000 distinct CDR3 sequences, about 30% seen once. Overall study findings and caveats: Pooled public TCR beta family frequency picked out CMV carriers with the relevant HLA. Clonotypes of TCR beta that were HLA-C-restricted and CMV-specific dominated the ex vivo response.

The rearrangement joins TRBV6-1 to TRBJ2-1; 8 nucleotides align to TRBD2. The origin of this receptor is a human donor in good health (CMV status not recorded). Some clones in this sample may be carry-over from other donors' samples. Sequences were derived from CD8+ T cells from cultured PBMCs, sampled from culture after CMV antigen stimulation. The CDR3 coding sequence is TGTGCCAGCACCCCACTAGCGGCCAGCATCTACAATGAGCAGTTCTTC. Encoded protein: CASTPLAASIYNEQFF.